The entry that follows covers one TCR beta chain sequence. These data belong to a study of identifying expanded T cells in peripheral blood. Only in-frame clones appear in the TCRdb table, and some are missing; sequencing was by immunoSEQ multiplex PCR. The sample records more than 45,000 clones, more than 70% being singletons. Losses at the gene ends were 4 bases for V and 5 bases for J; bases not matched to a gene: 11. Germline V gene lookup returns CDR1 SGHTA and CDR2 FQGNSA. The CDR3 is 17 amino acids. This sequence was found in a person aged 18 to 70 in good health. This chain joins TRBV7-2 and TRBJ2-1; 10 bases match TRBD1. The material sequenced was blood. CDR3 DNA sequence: TGTGCCAGCAGCTCGACGACAGGGGGCCGGGGGAACAATGAGCAGTTCTTC. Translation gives CASSSTTGGRGNNEQFF.